This TCR beta chain was identified during a study of blood T cell repertoires in COVID-19. Living in roughly 23 US areas, the participants were between roughly 18 and 89 years of age. A PCR-confirmed or clinician-diagnosed COVID-19 case had contacted exposed participants within 2 weeks of entry. The method was immunoSEQ multiplex PCR; TCRdb's version includes in-frame clones alone and lacks a portion of them. The sample yields 320,000 or so clones, about 85% seen once. The count of this clone is one. The V end was cut by 4 bases, the J end by 0 bases, with 15 bases between. The CDR3 length is 16 residues. Germline lookup yields CDR1 KGHSH and CDR2 LQKENI.

The chain has TRBV18 and TRBJ2-5; D possibly corresponds to TRBD1 (5 bases). Source material: PBMCs or T cells enriched from blood (not recorded which). This TCR was recovered from a woman in her twenties or thirties who had been exposed to COVID-19. The CDR3 sequence is CASSLSFQTDQETQYF. As DNA, the CDR3 is TGTGCCAGCTCACTCTCCTTCCAGACAGACCAAGAGACCCAGTACTTC.